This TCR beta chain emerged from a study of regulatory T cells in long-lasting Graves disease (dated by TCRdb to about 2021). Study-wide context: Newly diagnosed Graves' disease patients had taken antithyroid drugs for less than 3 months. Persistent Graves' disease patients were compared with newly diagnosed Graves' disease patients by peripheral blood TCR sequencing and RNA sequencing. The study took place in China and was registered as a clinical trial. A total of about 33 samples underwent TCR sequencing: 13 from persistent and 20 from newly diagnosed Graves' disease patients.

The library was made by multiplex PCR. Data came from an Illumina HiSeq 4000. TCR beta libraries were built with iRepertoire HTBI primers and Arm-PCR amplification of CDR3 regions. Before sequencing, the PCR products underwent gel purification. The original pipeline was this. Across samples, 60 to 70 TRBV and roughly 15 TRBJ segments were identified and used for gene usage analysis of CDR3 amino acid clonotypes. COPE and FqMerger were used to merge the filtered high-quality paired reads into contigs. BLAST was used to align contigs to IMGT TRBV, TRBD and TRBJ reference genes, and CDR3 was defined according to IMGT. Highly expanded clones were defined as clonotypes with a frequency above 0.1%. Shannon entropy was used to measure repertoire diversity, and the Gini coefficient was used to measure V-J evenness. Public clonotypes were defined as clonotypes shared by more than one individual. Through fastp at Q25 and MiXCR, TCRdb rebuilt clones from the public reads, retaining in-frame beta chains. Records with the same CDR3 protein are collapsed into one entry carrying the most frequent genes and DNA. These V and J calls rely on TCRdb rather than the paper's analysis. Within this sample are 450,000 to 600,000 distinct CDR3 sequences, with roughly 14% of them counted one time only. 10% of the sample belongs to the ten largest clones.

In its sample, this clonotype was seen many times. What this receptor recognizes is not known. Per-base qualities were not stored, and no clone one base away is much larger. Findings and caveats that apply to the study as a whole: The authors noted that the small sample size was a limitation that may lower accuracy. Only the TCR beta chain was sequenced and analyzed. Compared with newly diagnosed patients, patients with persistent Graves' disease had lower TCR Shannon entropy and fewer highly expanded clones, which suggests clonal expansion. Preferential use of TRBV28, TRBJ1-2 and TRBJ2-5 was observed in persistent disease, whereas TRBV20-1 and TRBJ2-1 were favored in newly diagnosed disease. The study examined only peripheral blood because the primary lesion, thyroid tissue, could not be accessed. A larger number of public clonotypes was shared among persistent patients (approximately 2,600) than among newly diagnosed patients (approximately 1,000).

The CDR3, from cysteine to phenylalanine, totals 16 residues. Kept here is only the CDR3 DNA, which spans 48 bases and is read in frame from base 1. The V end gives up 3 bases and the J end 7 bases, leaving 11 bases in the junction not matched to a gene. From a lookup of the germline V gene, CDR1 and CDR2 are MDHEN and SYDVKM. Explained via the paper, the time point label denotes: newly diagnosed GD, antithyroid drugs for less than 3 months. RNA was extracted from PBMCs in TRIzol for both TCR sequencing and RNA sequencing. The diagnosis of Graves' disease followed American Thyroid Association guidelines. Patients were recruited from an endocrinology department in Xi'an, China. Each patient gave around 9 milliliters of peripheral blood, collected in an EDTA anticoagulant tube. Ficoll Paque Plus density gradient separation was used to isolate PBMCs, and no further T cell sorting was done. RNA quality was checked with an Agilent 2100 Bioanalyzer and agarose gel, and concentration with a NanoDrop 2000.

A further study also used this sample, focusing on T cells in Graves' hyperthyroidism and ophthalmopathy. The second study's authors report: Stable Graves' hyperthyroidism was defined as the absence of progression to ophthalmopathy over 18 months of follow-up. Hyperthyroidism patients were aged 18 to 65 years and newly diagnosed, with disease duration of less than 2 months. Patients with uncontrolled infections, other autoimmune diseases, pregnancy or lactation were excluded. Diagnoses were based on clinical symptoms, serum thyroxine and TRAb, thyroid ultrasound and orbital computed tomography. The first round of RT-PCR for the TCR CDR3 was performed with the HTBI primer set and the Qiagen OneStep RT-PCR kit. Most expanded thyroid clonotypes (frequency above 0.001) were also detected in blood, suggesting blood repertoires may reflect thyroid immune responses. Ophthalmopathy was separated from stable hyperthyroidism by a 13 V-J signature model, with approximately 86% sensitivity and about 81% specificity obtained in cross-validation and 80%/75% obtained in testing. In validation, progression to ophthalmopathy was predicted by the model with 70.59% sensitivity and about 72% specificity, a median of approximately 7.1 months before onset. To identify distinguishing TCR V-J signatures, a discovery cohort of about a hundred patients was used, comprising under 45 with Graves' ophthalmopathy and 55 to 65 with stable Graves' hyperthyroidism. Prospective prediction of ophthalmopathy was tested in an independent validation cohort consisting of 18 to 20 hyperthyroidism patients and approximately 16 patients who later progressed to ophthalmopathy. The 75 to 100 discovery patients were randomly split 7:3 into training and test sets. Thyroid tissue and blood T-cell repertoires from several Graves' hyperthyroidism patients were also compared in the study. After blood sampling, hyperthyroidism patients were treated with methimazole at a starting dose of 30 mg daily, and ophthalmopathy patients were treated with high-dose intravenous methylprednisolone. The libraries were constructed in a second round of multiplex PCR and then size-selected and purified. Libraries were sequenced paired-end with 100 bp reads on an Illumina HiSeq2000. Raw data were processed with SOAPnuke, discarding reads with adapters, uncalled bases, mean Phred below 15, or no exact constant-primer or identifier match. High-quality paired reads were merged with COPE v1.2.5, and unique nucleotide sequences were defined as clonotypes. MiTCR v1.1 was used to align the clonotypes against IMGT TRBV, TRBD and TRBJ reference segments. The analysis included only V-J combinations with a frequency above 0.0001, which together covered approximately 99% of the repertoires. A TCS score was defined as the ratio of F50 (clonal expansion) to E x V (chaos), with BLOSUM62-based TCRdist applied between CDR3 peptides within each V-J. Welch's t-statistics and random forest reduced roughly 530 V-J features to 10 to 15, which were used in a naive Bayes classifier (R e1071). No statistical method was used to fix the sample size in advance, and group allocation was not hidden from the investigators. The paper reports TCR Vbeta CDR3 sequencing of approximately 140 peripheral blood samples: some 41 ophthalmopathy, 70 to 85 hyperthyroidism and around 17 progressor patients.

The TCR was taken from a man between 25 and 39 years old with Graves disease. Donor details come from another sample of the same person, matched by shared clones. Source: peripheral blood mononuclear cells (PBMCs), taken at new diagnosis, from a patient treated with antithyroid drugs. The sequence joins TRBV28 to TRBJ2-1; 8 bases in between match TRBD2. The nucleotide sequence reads TGTGCCAGCAGTTTTAACGGGAGGGCCTGGGTTAATGAGCAGTTCTTC. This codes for CASSFNGRAWVNEQFF.